The present T cell receptor beta chain was sequenced within a study of cytomegalovirus exposure and HLA in healthy donors. Study-level information: Early release data held approximately 81 million unique TCRs from HLA-typed donors. Points from the study as a whole: TCR beta V- and J-gene trimming, according to a later analysis, was linked to a missense DCLRE1C variant.

Remarks on this clone: The target antigen is unknown.

This CDR3 has 15 residues. Germline V gives CDR1 SGDLS, CDR2 YYNGEE. The V end was cut by 0 bases, the J end by 2 bases, with 10 bases between. Both 60 Vbeta primers and 13 Jbeta primers went into the PCR. The method was immunoSEQ multiplex PCR; TCRdb's version includes in-frame clones alone and lacks a portion of them. The data show roughly 200,000 clones, roughly 80% seen once. This TCR was sampled from a man in his fifties in good health and CMV-seronegative. Sequencing was done on a sample of PBMCs. The chain combines TRBV9 with TRBJ2-3; TRBD1 is a possible D gene (5 bases). CDR3 protein: CASSVGVTDTDTQYF. The CDR3 DNA reads TGTGCCAGCAGCGTAGGAGTGACAGACACAGATACGCAGTATTTT. Supplemented by reference TRBV9 and TRBJ2-3, the full variable domain reads DSGVTQTPKHLITATGQRVTLRCSPRSGDLSVYWYQQSLDQGLQFLIQYYNGEERAKGNILERFSAQQFPDLHSELNLSSLELGDSALYFCASSVGVTDTDTQYFGPGTRLTVL.